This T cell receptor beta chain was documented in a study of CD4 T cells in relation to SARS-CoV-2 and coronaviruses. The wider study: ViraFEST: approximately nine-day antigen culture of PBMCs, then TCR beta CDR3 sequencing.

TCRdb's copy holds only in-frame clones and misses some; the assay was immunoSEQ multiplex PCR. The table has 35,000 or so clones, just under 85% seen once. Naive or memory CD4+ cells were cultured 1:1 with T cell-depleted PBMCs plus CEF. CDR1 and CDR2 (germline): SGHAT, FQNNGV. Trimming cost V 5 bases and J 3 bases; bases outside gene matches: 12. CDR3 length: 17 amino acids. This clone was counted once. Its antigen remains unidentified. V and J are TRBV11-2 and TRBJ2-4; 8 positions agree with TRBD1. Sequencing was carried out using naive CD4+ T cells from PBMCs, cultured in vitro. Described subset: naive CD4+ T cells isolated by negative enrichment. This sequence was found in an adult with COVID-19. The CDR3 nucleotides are TGTGCCAGCAGCCGATTTACAGGGGGTCGGGACAAAAACATTCAGTACTTC. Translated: CASSRFTGGRDKNIQYF.